This T cell receptor beta chain was obtained from a study of blood T cell repertoires in COVID-19. Study overall: Sites across the United States, Italy and Spain contributed samples from acute and convalescent COVID-19.

In the authors' workflow: Quantification of nucleated cells was approximated via reference gene primer amplification. Profiled with immunoSEQ multiplex PCR; TCRdb holds only in-frame clones, not every one. V and J calls and clone size follow that table, whereas D and trimming were derived from the DNA. The repertoire holds about 150,000 clones, with around three quarters as singletons. Turning to this clone: In the same sample, other DNA sequences code for this CDR3.

Germline V lookup: CDR1 MGHDK, CDR2 SYGVNS. The CDR3 totals 18 residues. The trim removed 2 bases at V and 2 bases at J, leaving 4 bases unmatched. The sample taken for sequencing was peripheral blood. This clonotype was sampled from a man in his sixties with acute or convalescent COVID-19. The rearrangement links TRBV25-1 to TRBJ2-1, with 15 bases aligning to TRBD2. As DNA, the CDR3 is TGTGCCAGCAGTGAAAGTGGACTAGCGGGAGGGCCCTACAATGAGCAGTTCTTC. Translation: CASSESGLAGGPYNEQFF.